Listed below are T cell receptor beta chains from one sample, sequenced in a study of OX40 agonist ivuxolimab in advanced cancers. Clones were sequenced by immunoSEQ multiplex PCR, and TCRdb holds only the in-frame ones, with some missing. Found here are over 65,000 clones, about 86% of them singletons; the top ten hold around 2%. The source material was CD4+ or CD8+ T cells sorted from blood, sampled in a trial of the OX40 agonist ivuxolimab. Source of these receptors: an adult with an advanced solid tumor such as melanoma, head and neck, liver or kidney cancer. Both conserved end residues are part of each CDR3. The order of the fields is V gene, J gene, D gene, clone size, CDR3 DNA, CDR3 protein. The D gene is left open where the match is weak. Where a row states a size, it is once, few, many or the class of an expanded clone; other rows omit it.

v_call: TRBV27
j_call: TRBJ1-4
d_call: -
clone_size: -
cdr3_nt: TGTGCCAGCAGTTTATCCAAAGAGAATGAAAAACTGTTTTTT
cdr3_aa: CASSLSKENEKLFF

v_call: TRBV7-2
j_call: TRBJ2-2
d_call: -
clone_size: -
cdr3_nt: TGTGCCAGCAGCTTACCAACCGGTGGGACCGGGGAGCTGTTTTTT
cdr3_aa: CASSLPTGGTGELFF

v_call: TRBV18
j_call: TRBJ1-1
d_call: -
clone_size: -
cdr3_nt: TGTGCCAGCTCCCAGAATCTGGACTTGAACACTGAAGCTTTCTTT
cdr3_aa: CASSQNLDLNTEAFF

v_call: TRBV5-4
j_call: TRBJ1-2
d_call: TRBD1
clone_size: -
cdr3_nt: TGTGCCAGCAGCCTTCCGACAGGGGGATCAGATGGCTACACCTTC
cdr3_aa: CASSLPTGGSDGYTF

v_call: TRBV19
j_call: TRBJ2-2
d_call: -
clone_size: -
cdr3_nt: TGTGCCAGTAGTCTGGCAGGGGACACCGGGGAGCTGTTTTTT
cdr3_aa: CASSLAGDTGELFF

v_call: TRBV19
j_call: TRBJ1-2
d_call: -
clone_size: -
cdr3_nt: TGTGCCAGTAGTATAGCCGCACTAACCTATGGCTACACCTTC
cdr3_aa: CASSIAALTYGYTF

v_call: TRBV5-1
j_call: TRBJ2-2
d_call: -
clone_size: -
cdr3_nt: TGCGCCAGCAGCCCGTGGGGGACTGCGAACACCGGGGAGCTGTTTTTT
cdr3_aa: CASSPWGTANTGELFF

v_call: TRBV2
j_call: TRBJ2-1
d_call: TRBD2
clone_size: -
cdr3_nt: TGTGCCAGCACCGTAGGGGGACTAGTTCATGAGCAGTTCTTC
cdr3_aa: CASTVGGLVHEQFF

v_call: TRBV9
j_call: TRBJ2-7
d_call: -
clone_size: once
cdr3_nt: TGTGCCAGCAGCGTAGAGGGAGCGGATTCCGTCTACGAGCAGTACTTC
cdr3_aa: CASSVEGADSVYEQYF

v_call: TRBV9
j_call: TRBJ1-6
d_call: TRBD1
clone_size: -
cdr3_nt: TGTGCCAGCAGCCCTCGACAGGGTTTGTATAATTCACCCCTCCACTTT
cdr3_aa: CASSPRQGLYNSPLHF

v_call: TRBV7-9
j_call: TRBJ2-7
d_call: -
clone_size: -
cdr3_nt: TGTGCCAGCAGCTTAGGGACTCGCTACGAGCAGTACTTC
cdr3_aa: CASSLGTRYEQYF

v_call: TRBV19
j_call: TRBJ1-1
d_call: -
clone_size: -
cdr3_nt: TGTGCCAGTAGTATAGGTGGAAGGGTCACTGAAGCTTTCTTT
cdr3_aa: CASSIGGRVTEAFF

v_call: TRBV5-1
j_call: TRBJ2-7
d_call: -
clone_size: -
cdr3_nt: TGCGCCAGCAGCTTGACAGGGAACTTCGAGCAGTACTTC
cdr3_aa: CASSLTGNFEQYF

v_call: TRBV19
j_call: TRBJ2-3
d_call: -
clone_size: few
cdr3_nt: TGTGCCAGTCGCGACCGGGCCTTAGGTACAGATACGCAGTATTTT
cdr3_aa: CASRDRALGTDTQYF

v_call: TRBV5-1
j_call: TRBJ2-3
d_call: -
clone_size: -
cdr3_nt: TGCGCCAGCAGCTTTACAGGGTTGGACACAGATACGCAGTATTTT
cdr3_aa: CASSFTGLDTDTQYF

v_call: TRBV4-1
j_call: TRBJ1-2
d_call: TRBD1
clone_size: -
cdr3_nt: TGCGCCAGCAGCCGGGGTAGCTACAGGGGGAGAAGAGCTAACTATGGCTACACCTTC
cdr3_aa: CASSRGSYRGRRANYGYTF

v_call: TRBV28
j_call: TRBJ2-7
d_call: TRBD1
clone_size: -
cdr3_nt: TGTGCCAGCAGTTTTAAGGGACAGTTCTACGAGCAGTACTTC
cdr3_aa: CASSFKGQFYEQYF

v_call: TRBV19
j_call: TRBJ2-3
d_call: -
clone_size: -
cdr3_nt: TGTGCCAGTAGTATACAGGGGCCCACAGATACGCAGTATTTT
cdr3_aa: CASSIQGPTDTQYF

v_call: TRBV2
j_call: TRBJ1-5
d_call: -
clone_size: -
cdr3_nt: TGTGCCAGCAGTGCAACAGGGTATAGCAATCAGCCCCAGCATTTT
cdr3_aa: CASSATGYSNQPQHF

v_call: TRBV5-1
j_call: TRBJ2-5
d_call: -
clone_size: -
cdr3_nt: TGCGCCAGCAGTCCAGGGTCGGGAGAGACCCAGTACTTC
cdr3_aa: CASSPGSGETQYF

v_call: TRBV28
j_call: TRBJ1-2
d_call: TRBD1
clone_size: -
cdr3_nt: TGTGCCAGCAGTTCTCCTGGGGACAGGGGGTCACCTAACTATGGCTACACCTTC
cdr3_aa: CASSSPGDRGSPNYGYTF

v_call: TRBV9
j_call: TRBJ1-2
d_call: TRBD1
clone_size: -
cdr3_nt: TGTGCCAGCAGCGTAGAACCTTCAGGGGGCTATGGCTACACCTTC
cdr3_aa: CASSVEPSGGYGYTF

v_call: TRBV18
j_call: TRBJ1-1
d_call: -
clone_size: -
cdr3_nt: TGTGCCAGCGAAGTAAGCGGGGGGTCGGTTGAAGCTTTCTTT
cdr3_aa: CASEVSGGSVEAFF